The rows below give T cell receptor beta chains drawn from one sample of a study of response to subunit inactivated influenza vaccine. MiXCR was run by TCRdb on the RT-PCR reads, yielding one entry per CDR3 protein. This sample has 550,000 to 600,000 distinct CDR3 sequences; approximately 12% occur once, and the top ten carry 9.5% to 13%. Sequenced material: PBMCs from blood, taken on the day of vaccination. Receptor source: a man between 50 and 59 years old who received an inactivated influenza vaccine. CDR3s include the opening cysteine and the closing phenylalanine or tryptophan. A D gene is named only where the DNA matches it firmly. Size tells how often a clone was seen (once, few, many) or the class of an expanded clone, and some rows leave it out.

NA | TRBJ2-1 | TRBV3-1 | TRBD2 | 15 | CASSQKAASGKGQFF | TGTGCCAGCAGCCAAAAAGCAGCTAGCGGTAAAGGGCAGTTCTTC
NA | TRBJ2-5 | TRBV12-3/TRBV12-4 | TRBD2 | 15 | CASSLSGGVGETQYF | TGTGCCAGCAGTTTAAGTGGGGGGGTCGGGGAGACCCAGTACTTC
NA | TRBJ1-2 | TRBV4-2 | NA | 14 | CASSQADETYGYTF | TGTGCCAGCAGCCAAGCCGACGAAACATATGGCTACACCTTC
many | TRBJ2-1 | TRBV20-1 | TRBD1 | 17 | CSARGGIGTGDYNEQFF | TGCAGTGCTAGGGGCGGGATCGGGACAGGGGACTACAATGAGCAGTTCTTC
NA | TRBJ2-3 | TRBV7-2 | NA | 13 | CASSSTGWDTQYF | TGTGCCAGCAGCTCTACAGGGTGGGATACGCAGTATTTT
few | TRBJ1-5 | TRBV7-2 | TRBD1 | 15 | CASSSGQGEIQPQHF | TGTGCCAGCAGCTCCGGACAGGGGGAAATTCAGCCCCAGCATTTT
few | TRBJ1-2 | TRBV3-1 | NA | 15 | CASSQGQGLSYGYTF | TGTGCCAGCAGCCAAGGGCAGGGCCTATCCTATGGCTACACCTTC
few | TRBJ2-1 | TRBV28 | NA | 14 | CASSLTQGRDEQFF | TGTGCCAGCAGTCTAACACAGGGACGGGATGAGCAGTTCTTC
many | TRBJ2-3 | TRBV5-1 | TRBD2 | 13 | CASSLAGADTQYF | TGTGCCAGCAGCTTAGCGGGGGCAGATACGCAGTATTTT
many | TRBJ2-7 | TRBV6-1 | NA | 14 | CASKQRRESYEQYF | TGTGCCAGCAAACAAAGGCGGGAATCCTACGAGCAGTACTTC